This paragraph covers one T cell receptor (beta chain) sequence. The CDR3 is 15 amino acids. V was trimmed by 6 bases and J by 0 bases, leaving 15 bases between them. The germline gives CDR1 SGHTA, CDR2 FQGNSA. Generated by immunoSEQ multiplex PCR, the TCRdb table keeps only in-frame clones and is missing some. The data contain approximately 120,000 clones, approximately 92% of them singletons. The data were obtained in a study of control samples from healthy donors and cancer patients. This clonotype originated in a man aged 80 or over with head and neck cancer. The sequencing input was PBMCs. The V and J genes are TRBV7-2 and TRBJ2-7; possibly TRBD1 or TRBD2 for D (5 bases each). Here the CDR3 reads CASSPRDAYSYEQYF. For the CDR3, the DNA is TGTGCCAGCAGTCCCCGGGACGCCTACTCCTACGAGCAGTACTTC.